This passage covers 31 T cell receptor beta chains from one sample sequenced in a study of cytomegalovirus exposure and HLA in healthy donors. 60 Vbeta and 13 Jbeta primers were used in PCR. Sequencing was performed with immunoSEQ multiplex PCR; in TCRdb, only in-frame clones are kept and a portion is missing. There are roughly 130,000 clones in the sample; about 80% occur only once, and roughly 5% lies in the top ten. The sample consisted of PBMCs. The receptor set was obtained from a young man in good health and CMV-seronegative.

This rearrangement joins TRBV27 to TRBJ1-2; D gene unclear. Trimming removed 11 bases from V and 1 base from J, with 11 bases in between. The CDR3 sequence is 12 residues long. The germline V gene has CDR1 MNHEY and CDR2 SMNVEV (reference sequence). The chain's CDR3 is CAPRRLNYGYTF. The CDR3 DNA reads TGTGCCCCCAGGCGCCTTAACTATGGCTACACCTTC.

The V call is TRBV10-2, the J call TRBJ2-7; no clear D gene. From germline, CDR1 is WSHSY and CDR2 SAAADI. The V end lost 5 bases, the J end lost 1 base, and 9 bases lay between the germline ends. This CDR3 comprises 13 residues. DNA of the CDR3: TGCGCCAGCAGTCTTACTCCTTCCTACGAGCAGTACTTC. As protein: CASSLTPSYEQYF.

The chain has TRBV7-9 and TRBJ2-3; 8 bases align to TRBD1. The germline V gene has CDR1 SEHNR and CDR2 FQNEAQ (reference sequence). This CDR3 region has 14 residues. V lost 5 bases, J lost 2 bases, and 3 bases stayed unmatched. The CDR3: CASSTDRDTDTQYF. In DNA form, the CDR3 reads TGTGCCAGCAGCACGGACAGGGACACAGATACGCAGTATTTT.

The chain couples TRBV6-6 to TRBJ2-7; D is undetermined. Per germline, CDR1 MNHNY and CDR2 SVGAGI (reference sequence). Trimming shortened V by 1 base and J by 3 bases, and 10 bases separated the two germline ends. The CDR3 contains 14 residues. The CDR3 spells CASSYLSRHYEQYF. CDR3 nucleotides: TGTGCCAGCAGTTACTTGTCCAGGCACTACGAGCAGTACTTC.

The chain combines TRBV9 with TRBJ2-7; maybe TRBD1 (5 bases). From germline, CDR1 is SGDLS and CDR2 YYNGEE. Trimming removed 4 bases from V and 3 bases from J, with 14 bases in between. The CDR3 is made up of 14 amino acids. As DNA, the CDR3 is TGTGCCAGCAGCAAAAGAGGACAAGACTACGAGCAGTACTTC. Its protein is CASSKRGQDYEQYF.

In its sample, this clone was seen a few times. The chain links TRBV6-6 to TRBJ2-7; D is possibly TRBD2 (5 bases). CDR1 is MNHNY, CDR2 SVGAGI, per germline (reference sequence). The CDR3 extends over 12 amino acids. Trimming shortened V by 4 bases and J by 2 bases, and 6 bases separated the two germline ends. In nucleotides, the CDR3 is TGTGCCAGCAGTTGGGGAGCCTACGAGCAGTACTTC. This gives the protein CASSWGAYEQYF.

This clone turned up a few times. The chain links TRBV18 to TRBJ2-5, with 8 bases fitting TRBD1. Looked up from germline, CDR1 is KGHSH and CDR2 is LQKENI. This CDR3 spans 15 amino acids. Trimming at V came to 2 bases and at J to 3 bases, leaving 5 bases not matched to a gene. CDR3 residues: CASSPGSGGEETQYF. The CDR3 bases are TGTGCCAGCTCACCAGGTTCAGGGGGCGAAGAGACCCAGTACTTC.

This clone appeared a single time. This chain links TRBV10-1 with TRBJ1-2; D is unclear. Germline V gene sequence: CDR1 WNHNN, CDR2 SYGVQD (reference sequence). The V end lost 0 bases, the J end lost 3 bases, and 8 bases lay between the germline ends. CDR3 size: 14 residues. Here the CDR3 DNA reads TGCGCCAGCAGTGAGTCAGGAGTGGACTATGGCTACACCTTC. The encoded protein is CASSESGVDYGYTF.

The chain combines TRBV5-1 with TRBJ2-6; 7 bases match TRBD1. CDR1 is SGHRS, CDR2 YFSETQ, per germline. Germline trimming cut 3 bases from V and 0 bases from J; bases unmatched to any gene: 3. The CDR3 has 16 amino acids. CDR3 sequence: CASSWGTVSGANVLTF. CDR3 DNA sequence: TGCGCCAGCAGCTGGGGGACAGTCTCTGGGGCCAACGTCCTGACTTTC.

The rearrangement uses TRBV9 and TRBJ2-1, with TRBD2 matching over 12 bases. The V gene's germline CDR1 is SGDLS and CDR2 YYNGEE. Trimming removed 3 bases from V and 3 bases from J; junction bases left unmatched: 1. The CDR3 contains 15 residues. CDR3 sequence (DNA): TGTGCCAGCAGCGGACTAGCGGGGGACTACAATGAGCAGTTCTTC. It specifies CASSGLAGDYNEQFF.

Here the CDR3 reads CASRVPGTGNITEAFF. CDR3 in DNA: TGTGCCAGCAGGGTTCCCGGGACAGGGAATATCACTGAAGCTTTCTTT. The V gene is TRBV11-2, the J gene TRBJ1-1; 9 nucleotides agree with TRBD1. The CDR3 covers 16 residues. Germline CDR1 and CDR2: SGHAT and FQNNGV. V was pared by 6 bases and J by 4 bases, with 12 bases of the junction left unmatched. The whole variable domain, filled in from reference TRBV11-2 and TRBJ1-1, reads EAGVAQSPRYKIIEKRQSVAFWCNPISGHATLYWYQQILGQGPKLLIQFQNNGVVDDSQLPKDRFSAERLKGVDSTLKIQPAKLEDSAVYLCASRVPGTGNITEAFFGQGTRLTVV.

The gene calls are TRBV9 and TRBJ1-3; D gene ambiguous. V was shortened by 2 bases and J by 7 bases, with 13 bases between the two germline ends. The CDR3 runs to 14 residues. The germline V gene encodes CDR1 SGDLS and CDR2 YYNGEE. The CDR3 loop reads CASSVGPTRNTIYF. CDR3 bases: TGTGCCAGCAGCGTTGGTCCTACCAGGAACACCATATATTTT.

The chain couples TRBV11-3 to TRBJ2-3; D is possibly TRBD2 (7 bases). The CDR3 runs to 14 residues. V dropped 5 bases and J dropped 7 bases, with 16 bases sitting between them. The germline gives CDR1 SGHNT, CDR2 YENEEA. CDR3 residues: CASSPRGAANTQYF. In DNA, the CDR3 is TGTGCCAGCAGCCCCCGGGGGGCCGCTAATACGCAGTATTTT.

J is TRBJ2-5 and V is TRBV28, with a weak D call TRBD2 (6 bases). CDR3 length equals 13 residues. In germline, CDR1 is MDHEN, CDR2 SYDVKM. Trimming removed 7 bases from V and 2 bases from J, with 11 bases in between. This CDR3 reads CASNPGGQETQYF. CDR3 coding DNA: TGTGCCAGCAATCCCGGGGGACAAGAGACCCAGTACTTC.

The chain links TRBV6-6 to TRBJ2-5; no firm D call. TRBJ2-7 explains the end of the DNA better; the J call may be wrong. In germline, CDR1 is MNHNY, CDR2 SVGAGI (reference sequence). The CDR3 length is 15 residues. For the CDR3, the DNA is TGTGCCAGCAACACCAGAGAGCGTCGCTCCTACGAGCAGTACTTC. Translated: CASNTRERRSYEQYF.

The rearrangement joins TRBV7-2 to TRBJ1-1; the D is unclear. This CDR3 contains 12 residues. Germline V lookup: CDR1 SGHTA, CDR2 FQGNSA. V was trimmed by 10 bases and J by 2 bases, leaving 11 bases between them. CDR3 bases: TGTGCCACCCGCGGGAGTAACACTGAAGCTTTCTTT. It encodes CATRGSNTEAFF.

The table lists this clone with a few counts. The J gene is TRBJ2-1, the V gene TRBV10-2; 12 bases line up with TRBD2. The CDR3 loop spans 15 amino acids. Unmatched junction bases numbered 7, after V lost 6 bases and J lost 7 bases. Germline V gene sequence: CDR1 WSHSY, CDR2 SAAADI. The CDR3 sequence: CASRLLAGGRNEQFF. The CDR3, as DNA: TGCGCCAGCAGGCTACTAGCGGGGGGTCGGAATGAGCAGTTCTTC.

This sequence joins TRBV10-3 and TRBJ2-1; 7 bases are shared with TRBD2. The CDR3 runs 13 residues. Germline CDR1 reads ENHRY; CDR2 reads SYGVKD. With 2 bases clipped from V and 15 bases from J, the junction kept 10 bases outside the gene matches. CDR3 amino acids: CAISEARIGEGFF. The CDR3 DNA reads as TGTGCCATCAGTGAGGCTAGGATAGGGGAGGGGTTCTTC.

The CDR3 loop reads CASSVHSARGGTDTQYF. The CDR3 DNA sequence: TGTGCCAGCAGCGTCCACTCTGCACGGGGGGGCACAGATACGCAGTATTTT. V gene TRBV9 combines with J gene TRBJ2-3; the match to TRBD2 covers 7 bases. Germline loops: CDR1 SGDLS, CDR2 YYNGEE. V was pared by 2 bases and J by 1 base, with 10 bases of the junction left unmatched. There are 17 residues in the CDR3.

V gene TRBV5-5 combines with J gene TRBJ2-5, with a tentative D call TRBD1 (5 bases). V gave up 3 bases and J gave up 11 bases, with 11 bases separating them. The CDR3 is 11 residues long. Germline V CDR1 and CDR2: SGHKS, YYEKEE (reference sequence). The CDR3 DNA reads as TGTGCCAGCAGCTGGGGCCCCATGCAGTACTTC. Its translation: CASSWGPMQYF.

V usage is TRBV4-1 and J usage is TRBJ1-1; D is undetermined. The CDR3 consists of 16 residues. V lost 1 base, J lost 0 bases, and 12 bases lay in between. The germline CDR1 and CDR2 sequences are MGHRA and YSYEKL. The CDR3 reads CASSQGEGIMNTEAFF. In DNA form, the CDR3 reads TGCGCCAGCAGCCAAGGGGAGGGCATCATGAACACTGAAGCTTTCTTT.

This clone was counted once. The chain couples TRBV7-8 to TRBJ2-7; D gene uncertain. The germline CDR1 and CDR2 sequences are SGHVS and FQNEAQ. Trimming cost V 0 bases and J 3 bases, with 12 bases left between them. The CDR3 has 15 residues. The CDR3 loop reads CASSLARQVSYEQYF. The CDR3 DNA reads as TGTGCCAGCAGCTTAGCGCGCCAGGTCAGCTACGAGCAGTACTTC.

This chain joins TRBV6-5 and TRBJ2-1; perhaps TRBD2 as D (5 bases). This CDR3 is 13 amino acids long. V was pared by 6 bases and J by 4 bases, with 10 bases between. Germline-derived CDR1 and CDR2 are MNHEY and SVGAGI. In DNA, the CDR3 is TGTGCCAGCAGGGAGGAGTGGTACAATGAGCAGTTCTTC. It is translated as CASREEWYNEQFF.

The J gene is TRBJ2-7, the V gene TRBV28; no definite D call. This CDR3 is 16 amino acids long. CDR1 is MDHEN and CDR2 is SYDVKM in the germline V gene. Trimming took off 5 bases at V and 1 base at J, with 18 bases between the two ends. The CDR3 loop is CASSPGQALWSYEQYF. Here the CDR3 DNA reads TGTGCCAGCAGTCCCGGCCAGGCGTTATGGTCCTACGAGCAGTACTTC.

This sequence joins TRBV5-6 and TRBJ2-7, with a tentative D call TRBD2 (5 bases). The germline gives CDR1 SGHDT, CDR2 YYEEEE. The CDR3 covers 13 residues. V lost 2 bases and J lost 3, with 9 bases in between. The CDR3 reads CASSFRDGYEQYF. CDR3 coding DNA: TGTGCCAGCAGCTTTCGGGATGGCTACGAGCAGTACTTC.

The chain links TRBV29-1 to TRBJ2-3; D unresolved. The CDR3 consists of 17 residues. Trimming left V 8 bases short and J 2 bases short, with 26 bases between. Germline V CDR1 and CDR2: SQVTM, ANQGSEA. For the CDR3, the DNA is TGCAGCACGGGTAGATGGCATGTGAACGGCAACACAGATACGCAGTATTTT. This translates into CSTGRWHVNGNTDTQYF.

The chain carries TRBV6-5 and TRBJ1-3; D perhaps matches TRBD1 (5 bases). The CDR3 sequence is 13 residues long. V lost 6 bases, J lost 6 bases, and 12 bases lay in between. The germline gives CDR1 MNHEY, CDR2 SVGAGI. CDR3 in amino acids: CASRPPGENTIYF. The CDR3 nucleotides are TGTGCCAGCAGACCACCGGGGGAAAACACCATATATTTT.

The chain combines TRBV20-1 with TRBJ1-1; D is perhaps TRBD1 (5 bases). V lost 3 bases to trimming and J lost 6 bases, with 8 bases between them. Germline assignment: CDR1 DFQATT and CDR2 SNEGSKA (reference sequence). The CDR3 is 11 amino acids. The CDR3 DNA reads TGCAGTGCTAGGCAGGGCGCTGAAGCTTTCTTT. This sequence encodes CSARQGAEAFF.

The chain is built from TRBV21-1 and TRBJ1-5; whether TRBD1, the table's D call, matches the DNA was not checked. TRBV21-1 is a pseudogene locus. CDR3 size: 14 residues. In DNA, the CDR3 is TGTGCCAGCAGCAAGGACAGGCTTCATCAGCCCCAGCATTTT. Residues: CASSKDRLHQPQHF.

The chain recombines TRBV7-6 with TRBJ1-3; tentative D call: TRBD1 (5 bases). The CDR3 length is 14 residues. Germline assignment: CDR1 SGHVS and CDR2 FNYEAQ. The ends were cut back, 5 bases at V and 2 bases at J, with 10 bases in the middle. The CDR3, as DNA: TGTGCCAGCAGCGAGACAGACCCTGGAAACACCATATATTTT. It codes for CASSETDPGNTIYF.

The chain carries TRBV7-8 and TRBJ2-2; the D is unclear. The V end lost 5 bases, the J end lost 5 bases, and 9 bases lay between the germline ends. The CDR3 sequence is 13 residues long. Per the germline V gene, CDR1 is SGHVS and CDR2 is FQNEAQ. CDR3 nucleotide sequence: TGTGCCAGCAGCCCCCGCCGGACCGGGGAGCTGTTTTTT. Translated, it gives CASSPRRTGELFF.